Shown below are 14 T cell receptor beta chains from a single sample sequenced in a study of blood T cells in healthy people across ages. Combining a sample-barcoded 5' primer with a J-beta primer mix, a second PCR ran for roughly 7 to 11 cycles. Each CDR3 protein gets one entry after TCRdb re-called the 5' RACE reads with MiXCR. The data show roughly 720,000 distinct CDR3 sequences, about 55% seen once. Sequenced input: blood. The receptors come from a man older than 75 in good health.

The CDR3 spells CASSLEGGGFPNEQFF. CDR3 nucleotides: TGTGCCAGCAGCTTGGAGGGGGGCGGGTTCCCGAATGAGCAGTTCTTC. This chain joins TRBV5-4 and TRBJ2-1; D tentatively fits TRBD1 or TRBD2 (6 bases each). V shed 0 bases and J shed 7 bases, with 17 bases lying between them. There are 16 residues in the CDR3. The germline gives CDR1 SGHNT, CDR2 YYREEE (reference sequence).

This clonotype was seen only a few times. CDR3 residues: CASSLDGADNYGYTF. In DNA form, the CDR3 reads TGTGCCAGCAGCTTAGACGGGGCGGATAACTATGGCTACACCTTC. V usage is TRBV11-2 and J usage is TRBJ1-2; tentative D call: TRBD1 (5 bases). The CDR3 covers 15 residues. Germline V gene sequence: CDR1 SGHAT, CDR2 FQNNGV. V dropped 0 bases and J dropped 1 base, with 9 bases sitting between them.

This chain uses TRBV5-5 with TRBJ2-5; 8 bases agree with TRBD2. Germline loops: CDR1 SGHKS, CDR2 YYEKEE (reference sequence). The trim removed 0 bases at V and 6 bases at J, leaving 10 bases unmatched. The CDR3 has 16 residues. The CDR3 DNA follows: TGTGCCAGCAGCTTGGGAGTACTAGCGGCTCTGCAGACCCAGTACTTC. Residues: CASSLGVLAALQTQYF.

This clonotype occurred once. The rearrangement joins TRBV6-5 to TRBJ2-7; D might be TRBD2 (5 bases). Germline-derived CDR1 and CDR2 are MNHEY and SVGAGI. The V end was cut by 2 bases, the J end by 0 bases, with 11 bases between. The CDR3 spans 15 residues. Here the CDR3 DNA reads TGTGCCAGCAGTTACAGTCTAGCTGCCTCCTACGAGCAGTACTTC. Translated: CASSYSLAASYEQYF.

The genes are TRBV6-6 and TRBJ2-5; D unresolved. V was pared by 7 bases and J by 0 bases, with 9 bases between. The CDR3 contains 13 residues. Germline V gene lookup returns CDR1 MNHNY and CDR2 SVGAGI (reference sequence). CDR3 sequence (DNA): TGTGCCAGCACTGCGTACAACCAAGAGACCCAGTACTTC. This sequence encodes CASTAYNQETQYF.

This clonotype was observed a few times. This chain links TRBV5-1 with TRBJ2-5; the D gene is possibly TRBD2 (6 bases). Germline V gene lookup returns CDR1 SGHRS and CDR2 YFSETQ. Trimming removed 3 bases at V and 5 bases at J, with 14 bases between. CDR3 length: 14 residues. The CDR3 protein is CASSSAGTGETQYF. In DNA form, the CDR3 reads TGCGCCAGCAGCTCGGCAGGGACTGGGGAGACCCAGTACTTC.

The chain combines TRBV7-3 with TRBJ1-1; D may be TRBD1 (5 bases). Trimming removed 5 bases at V and 1 base at J, with 11 bases between. Germline values: CDR1 SGHTA, CDR2 FQGTGA. The CDR3 totals 14 residues. The DNA of the CDR3 is TGTGCCAGCAGCCCCAATGGGGGGAACACTGAAGCTTTCTTT. Its protein product is CASSPNGGNTEAFF.

In the case of this clonotype: It may be a read error: a sequence one base away is much more abundant. J is TRBJ2-3 and V is TRBV10-3, with a possible D match to TRBD1 (5 bases). This CDR3 has 12 residues. Germline V gene data show CDR1 as ENHRY and CDR2 as SYGVKD. CDR3 sequence (DNA): TGTGCCATCAGTGAACAGACAGATACGGAGTATTTT. Protein: CAISEQTDTEYF.

The chain recombines TRBV14 with TRBJ1-2, with D hard to call. Per germline, CDR1 SGHDN and CDR2 FVKESK. Trimming left V 0 bases short and J 4 bases short, with 9 bases between. The CDR3 spans 14 residues. The CDR3 loop reads CASSQDVIGYGYTF. In DNA form, the CDR3 reads TGTGCCAGCAGCCAAGATGTGATAGGCTATGGCTACACCTTC.

The chain joins TRBV5-1 to TRBJ2-6, with 7 bases aligning to TRBD2. The CDR3 has 16 residues. The germline gives CDR1 SGHRS, CDR2 YFSETQ. The trim removed 6 bases at V and 0 bases at J, leaving 6 bases unmatched. Here the CDR3 DNA reads TGCGCCAGCACCGGGACTACCTTCTCTGGGGCCAACGTCCTGACTTTC. Translation gives CASTGTTFSGANVLTF.

This clonotype was recorded a few times. V is TRBV29-1 and J is TRBJ2-3, with unresolved D. Germline CDR1 is SQVTM and CDR2 is ANQGSEA. V was shortened by 4 bases and J by 2 bases, with 13 bases between the two germline ends. CDR3 length: 14 residues. DNA of the CDR3: TGCAGCGTTGGGCTCCACCTCGTCACAGATACGCAGTATTTT. Its translation is CSVGLHLVTDTQYF.

The sample holds a few counts of this clonotype. The V gene is TRBV6-1, the J gene TRBJ2-3; unclear D gene. The CDR3 runs to 13 residues. V dropped 5 bases and J dropped 14 bases, with 20 bases sitting between them. CDR1 and CDR2 (germline): MNHNS, SASEGT. CDR3 sequence reads: CASSRAGSRYAYF. CDR3 sequence (DNA): TGTGCCAGCAGTAGGGCAGGCAGCAGATACGCGTATTTT.

The rearrangement uses TRBV6-2 or TRBV6-3 and TRBJ2-7, with a weak D call TRBD2 (6 bases). The CDR3 extends over 13 amino acids. Germline V CDR1 and CDR2: MNHEY, SVGEGT. Trimming stripped 5 bases from V and 6 bases from J, with 14 bases between. The CDR3 DNA follows: TGTGCCAGCAGTCACCCGGGAGTGGGCGAGCAGTACTTC. Residues: CASSHPGVGEQYF.

The chain has TRBV27 and TRBJ1-5, with 11 bases aligning to TRBD1. CDR1 is MNHEY, CDR2 SMNVEV, per germline (reference sequence). With V trimmed by 5 bases and J by 6 bases, 9 bases remained unmatched. The CDR3 consists of 16 residues. The CDR3 bases are TGTGCCAGCAGTCCCGTGGACAGGGGGCGAAGTCAGCCCCAGCATTTT. Translating it yields CASSPVDRGRSQPQHF.